This T cell receptor (beta chain) was recovered during a study of shared clonotypes between healthy human individuals. Repertoires were generated with immunoSEQ multiplex PCR, while TCRdb's copy carries only in-frame clones and drops some. The sample comprises roughly 1,000,000 clones, around 78% of which are singletons, and approximately 0.56% rests with the top ten. The CDR3 covers 16 residues. V was pared by 4 bases and J by 5 bases, with 12 bases of the junction left unmatched. Germline V gene sequence: CDR1 MGHDK, CDR2 SYGVNS. The clonotype comes from a man between 18 and 29 years old in good health. Some clones in this sample may be carry-over from other donors' samples. The rearrangement uses TRBV25-1 and TRBJ2-7; 9 bases fit TRBD2. Sequenced input: memory CD4+ T cells from PBMCs. The subset is: CD45RA-negative fraction. Here the CDR3 DNA reads TGTGCCAGCAGTGCCCACGGGGCGGGAGGGTTAGACGAGCAGTACTTC. Protein sequence: CASSAHGAGGLDEQYF.